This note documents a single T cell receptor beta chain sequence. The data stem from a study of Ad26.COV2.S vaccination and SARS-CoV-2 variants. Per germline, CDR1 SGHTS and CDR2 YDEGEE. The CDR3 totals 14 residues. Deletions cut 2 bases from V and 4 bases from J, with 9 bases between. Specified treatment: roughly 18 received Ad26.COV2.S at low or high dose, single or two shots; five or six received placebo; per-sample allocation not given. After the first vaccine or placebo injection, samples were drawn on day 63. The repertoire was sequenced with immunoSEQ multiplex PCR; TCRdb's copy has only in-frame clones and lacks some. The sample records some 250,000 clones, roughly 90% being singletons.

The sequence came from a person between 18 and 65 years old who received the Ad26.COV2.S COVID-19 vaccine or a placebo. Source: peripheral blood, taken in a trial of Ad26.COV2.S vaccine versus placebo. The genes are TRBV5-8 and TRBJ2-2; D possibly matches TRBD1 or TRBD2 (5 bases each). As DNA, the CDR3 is TGTGCCAGCAGCTTTGGGGCGGGCACCGGGGAGCTGTTTTTT. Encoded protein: CASSFGAGTGELFF.